The rows below give T cell receptor beta chains drawn from one sample of a study of cytomegalovirus exposure and HLA in healthy donors. Data came from immunoSEQ multiplex PCR; TCRdb stores just in-frame clones and leaves some out. Of over 150,000 clones detected, about 65% appear once; the ten largest clones hold more than 2.5%. The specimen was PBMCs. The receptors come from a woman in her twenties or thirties in good health and CMV-seronegative. CDR3s include the opening cysteine and the closing phenylalanine or tryptophan. The D gene is left open where the match is weak. Expanded clones get a size class; other rows say once, few or many, or leave the size out.

j_gene,v_gene,d_gene,abundance,CDR3nt,CDR3aa
TRBJ1-2,TRBV9,.,.,TGTGCCAGCAGCGCCGGACAGTCTAACTATGGCTACACCTTC,CASSAGQSNYGYTF
TRBJ2-7,TRBV27,.,.,TGTGCCAGCAGTCCTCAGGTTTCCTACGAGCAGTACTTC,CASSPQVSYEQYF
TRBJ2-1,TRBV11-2,.,once,TGTGCCAGCAGCTTGGGACACCGCGGCGATGAGCAGTTCTTC,CASSLGHRGDEQFF
TRBJ2-1,TRBV19,TRBD2,.,TGTGCCAGTAGTATGTTTCCTGGGACTAATATTTACAATGAGCAGTTCTTC,CASSMFPGTNIYNEQFF
TRBJ2-3,TRBV15,TRBD2,.,TGTGCCACCAGCAGAGATAGCGGGAGGCCCAGCACAGATACGCAGTATTTT,CATSRDSGRPSTDTQYF
TRBJ1-2,TRBV5-6,TRBD1,.,TGTGCCAGCAGCTTGAGCCAGGGGGCGAGAGGCTACACCTTC,CASSLSQGARGYTF
TRBJ1-2,TRBV28,.,.,TGTGCCAGCAGTTTAGGTCGGAGGGGCTATGGCTACACCTTC,CASSLGRRGYGYTF
TRBJ2-5,TRBV12-5,.,.,TGTGCTAGTGGCCAGTCGTACCAAGAGACCCAGTACTTC,CASGQSYQETQYF
TRBJ2-1,TRBV6-1,TRBD2,few,TGTGCCAGCAGCCCAAAACTGAGGCGGGGGGTTTTCTTC,CASSPKLRRGVFF
TRBJ2-3,TRBV9,.,.,TGTGCCAGCAGCGTAGTTCGGGGGTCAGGGATTGGCACAGATACGCAGTATTTT,CASSVVRGSGIGTDTQYF
TRBJ2-1,TRBV27,TRBD2,few,TGTGCCAGTTCTAGCGGGAGCTCCTACAATGAGCAGTTCTTC,CASSSGSSYNEQFF
TRBJ2-7,TRBV27,TRBD2,.,TGTGCCAGCAGATCCACTAGCGGATGGTACGAGCAGTACTTC,CASRSTSGWYEQYF
TRBJ2-5,TRBV30,TRBD2,once,TGTGCCTGGAGAAGGGAGGGGACCCAGTACTTC,CAWRREGTQYF
TRBJ2-6,TRBV5-1,.,.,TGCGCCAGCAGCTTACAGGGTCTCGGGGCCAACGTCCTGACTTTC,CASSLQGLGANVLTF
TRBJ2-7,TRBV6-6,TRBD1,.,TGTGCCAGCAGCGGGGACAGCTCCTACGAGCAGTACTTC,CASSGDSSYEQYF
TRBJ2-1,TRBV5-6,.,few,TGTGCCAGCAGTTATAGCGGATCCTACAATGAGCAGTTCTTC,CASSYSGSYNEQFF
TRBJ1-5,TRBV21-1,.,few,TGTGCCAGCAGCAGACAGGGAGAGGTTGATCAGCCCCAGCATTTT,CASSRQGEVDQPQHF
TRBJ2-2,TRBV4-1,.,.,TGCGCCAGCAGCCAGACCGGGGGCACCGGGGAGCTGTTTTTT,CASSQTGGTGELFF
TRBJ2-7,TRBV4-1,.,.,TGCGCCAGCAGCCAAGATTCCAGCTTAAGGGGCGAGCAGTACTTC,CASSQDSSLRGEQYF
TRBJ1-1,TRBV6-1,.,.,TGTGCCAGCAGTCAACTAGGGAACACTGAAGCTTTCTTT,CASSQLGNTEAFF
TRBJ2-3,TRBV7-2,TRBD2,.,TGTGCAGGGGGCGGGGGGGCAGATACGCAGTATTTT,CAGGGGADTQYF
TRBJ2-1,TRBV30,TRBD1,once,TGTGCCTGGACTACGACAGGGGGCGATGAGCAGTTCTTC,CAWTTTGGDEQFF
TRBJ1-6,TRBV30,TRBD1,.,TGTGCCTGGAGGGGACAGGGGAATTCACCCCTCCACTTT,CAWRGQGNSPLHF
TRBJ1-2,TRBV25-1,.,.,TGTGCCAGCAGTGAATTAGGGGAAGTCTATGGCTACACCTTC,CASSELGEVYGYTF
TRBJ2-7,TRBV7-8,.,.,TGTGCCAGCAGCTTAGTTGGTGGAGGGGTGTACGAGCAGTACTTC,CASSLVGGGVYEQYF
TRBJ1-2,TRBV15,TRBD1,once,TGTGCCACCAGCAGAGCGGACAGGCCGGGCCCGGATGGCTACACCTTC,CATSRADRPGPDGYTF
TRBJ2-6,TRBV7-6,.,.,TGTGCCAGCAGCTTAGCGCTAGGCGGGCACTCTGGGGCCAACGTCCTGACTTTC,CASSLALGGHSGANVLTF
TRBJ2-7,TRBV14,TRBD2,few,TGTGCCAGCAGCCAAGGAGCGGGAGGCCTGGGGGAGCAGTACTTC,CASSQGAGGLGEQYF
TRBJ2-7,TRBV7-6,TRBD2,.,TGTGCCAGCAGCTCCCTCTCGGGGACTAGATACGAGCAGTACTTC,CASSSLSGTRYEQYF
TRBJ1-5,TRBV6-5,.,.,TGTGCCAGCAGTTACGGGGGGAATCAGCCCCAGCATTTT,CASSYGGNQPQHF
TRBJ2-7,TRBV7-9,TRBD2,.,TGTGCCAGCAGCTCCTCGACTAGCGGGGCCACCTACGAGCAGTACTTC,CASSSSTSGATYEQYF
TRBJ2-5,TRBV7-6,.,.,TGTGCCAGCAGCTTATTGTCAGTGGGGGGAGAGACCCAGTACTTC,CASSLLSVGGETQYF
TRBJ2-7,TRBV7-2,TRBD2,.,TGTGCCAGCAGCATGGGACTAGCGGGGGGGCCTTACGAGCAGTACTTC,CASSMGLAGGPYEQYF
TRBJ1-5,TRBV11-2,.,.,TGTGCCAGCAGCTTAGGGGGAGGGCTTAACCAGCCCCAGCATTTT,CASSLGGGLNQPQHF
TRBJ1-1,TRBV10-3,TRBD1,.,TGTGCCATCAGTGAGAAGGGGGCTGGGACTGAAGCTTTCTTT,CAISEKGAGTEAFF
TRBJ2-5,TRBV7-7,.,.,TGTGCCAGCAGTTCCACACAGTACCAAGAGACCCAGTACTTC,CASSSTQYQETQYF
TRBJ1-5,TRBV15,.,.,TGTGCCACCAGCCACCTAGGCAGCAATCGGCCCCAGCATTTT,CATSHLGSNRPQHF
TRBJ1-4,TRBV28,.,.,TGTGCCAGCAGGGGGCCCCCTAATGAAAAACTGTTTTTT,CASRGPPNEKLFF
TRBJ2-7,TRBV7-6,TRBD1,.,TGTGCCAGCAGCCCGGGACAGTCCCTAAATTCCTACGAGCAGTACTTC,CASSPGQSLNSYEQYF
TRBJ1-3,TRBV9,TRBD1,.,TGTGCCAGCAGCGTGACAGGGAATGGAAACACCATATATTTT,CASSVTGNGNTIYF
TRBJ2-6,TRBV10-3,.,.,TGTGCCATCAGTGAAGGCAGGGACTCCTCCAACGTCCTGACTTTC,CAISEGRDSSNVLTF
TRBJ2-7,TRBV6-5,TRBD2,.,TGTGCCAGCAGTTCGTTGGGACTAGCGGGCTACGAGCAGTACTTC,CASSSLGLAGYEQYF
TRBJ2-1,TRBV7-8,TRBD2,.,TGTGCCAGCAGCTTTATAAAGCCGGGAGGAAACAATGAGCAGTTCTTC,CASSFIKPGGNNEQFF
TRBJ2-1,TRBV7-9,.,.,TGTGCCAGCAGATCCGTCAGCCTAGAGGGACAGTTCTTC,CASRSVSLEGQFF
TRBJ2-5,TRBV6-1,.,once,TGTGCCAGCAGTGATAGTGGACAGCAAGAGACCCAGTACTTC,CASSDSGQQETQYF
TRBJ2-1,TRBV30,TRBD2,.,TGTGCCTGGAGTGATGTAGCGGGGCTACTAAATGAGCAGTTCTTC,CAWSDVAGLLNEQFF
TRBJ1-3,TRBV28,TRBD1,.,TGTGCCAGCAGTTTCATTGAAGGGGGCCTAGGGGGAAACACCATATATTTT,CASSFIEGGLGGNTIYF
TRBJ2-1,TRBV7-3,.,.,TGTGCCAGCAGGGGGCGGGGTGAGCAGTTCTTC,CASRGRGEQFF
TRBJ2-7,TRBV28,.,few,TGTGCCAGCAGTTTTACTAGCTTTCCTTACGAGCAGTACTTC,CASSFTSFPYEQYF
TRBJ2-3,TRBV2,.,.,TGTGCCAGCAGTGTGGGCCGGCCGAGCACAGATACGCAGTATTTT,CASSVGRPSTDTQYF
TRBJ2-7,TRBV19,TRBD2,.,TGTGCCAGTAGGTCTCTGCGGGGGGCCTCCTACGAGCAGTACTTC,CASRSLRGASYEQYF
TRBJ2-7,TRBV30,.,.,TGTGCCTGGAGTTCTACCCTCCCCTACGAGCAGTACTTC,CAWSSTLPYEQYF
TRBJ1-3,TRBV15,.,few,TGTGCCACCAGCAGAGGGGGAGGCACTCGAAACACCATATATTTT,CATSRGGGTRNTIYF
TRBJ2-7,TRBV19,TRBD1,.,TGTGCCAGTACCAACCCGACAGGGGAATCCTACGAGCAGTACTTC,CASTNPTGESYEQYF
TRBJ2-5,TRBV5-4,TRBD2,.,TGTGCCAGCAGCTTGACTAGCGGCCAAGGGGAGACCCAGTACTTC,CASSLTSGQGETQYF
TRBJ2-2,TRBV5-8,TRBD2,once,TGTGCCAGCAGCTTCCAGCGGGGGAACACCGGGGAGCTGTTTTTT,CASSFQRGNTGELFF